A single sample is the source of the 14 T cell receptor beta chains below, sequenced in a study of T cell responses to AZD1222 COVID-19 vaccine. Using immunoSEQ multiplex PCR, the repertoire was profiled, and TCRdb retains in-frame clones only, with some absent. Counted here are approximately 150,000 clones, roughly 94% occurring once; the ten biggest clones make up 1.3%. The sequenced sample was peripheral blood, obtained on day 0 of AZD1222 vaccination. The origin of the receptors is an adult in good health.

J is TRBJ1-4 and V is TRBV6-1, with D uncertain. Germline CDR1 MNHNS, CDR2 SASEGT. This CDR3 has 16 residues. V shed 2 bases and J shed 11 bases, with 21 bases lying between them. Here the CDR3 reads CASSEQSGPPKVKLFF. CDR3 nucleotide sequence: TGTGCCAGCAGTGAACAAAGCGGGCCCCCAAAAGTGAAACTGTTTTTT.

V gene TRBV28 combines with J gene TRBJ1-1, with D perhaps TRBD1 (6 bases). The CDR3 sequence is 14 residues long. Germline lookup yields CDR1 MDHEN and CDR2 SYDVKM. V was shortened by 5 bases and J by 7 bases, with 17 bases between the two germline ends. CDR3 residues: CASSPYRQVYEAFF. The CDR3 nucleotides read TGTGCCAGCAGTCCTTACCGACAGGTCTATGAAGCTTTCTTT.

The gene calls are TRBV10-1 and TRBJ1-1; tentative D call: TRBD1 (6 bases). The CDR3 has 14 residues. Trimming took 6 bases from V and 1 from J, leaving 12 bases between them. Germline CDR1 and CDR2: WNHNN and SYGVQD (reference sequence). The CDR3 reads CASSRGYGNTEAFF. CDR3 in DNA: TGCGCCAGCAGCAGGGGTTATGGGAACACTGAAGCTTTCTTT.

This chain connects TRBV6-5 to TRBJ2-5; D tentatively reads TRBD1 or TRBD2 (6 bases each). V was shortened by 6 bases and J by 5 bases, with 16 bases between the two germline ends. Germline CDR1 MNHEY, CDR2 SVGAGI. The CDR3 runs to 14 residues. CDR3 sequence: CASSQPGGGETQYF. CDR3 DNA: TGTGCCAGCAGCCAACCCGGGGGCGGGGAGACCCAGTACTTC.

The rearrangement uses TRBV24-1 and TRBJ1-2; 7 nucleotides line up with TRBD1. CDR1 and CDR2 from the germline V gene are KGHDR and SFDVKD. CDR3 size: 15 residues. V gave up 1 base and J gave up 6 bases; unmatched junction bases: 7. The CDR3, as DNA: TGTGCCACCAGTGATTTCGGCAGGGGGAATAATGGCTACACCTTC. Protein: CATSDFGRGNNGYTF.

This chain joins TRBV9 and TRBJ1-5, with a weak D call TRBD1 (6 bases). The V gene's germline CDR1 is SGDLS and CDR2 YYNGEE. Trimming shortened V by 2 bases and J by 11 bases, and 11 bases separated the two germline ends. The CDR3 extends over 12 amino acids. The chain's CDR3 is CASSVEGGAQHF. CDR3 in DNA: TGTGCCAGCAGCGTTGAGGGGGGGGCCCAGCATTTT.

CDR3 region: CASSRQKSINYGYTF. DNA of the CDR3: TGTGCCAGTAGTAGGCAGAAATCAATTAACTATGGCTACACCTTC. The chain has TRBV19 and TRBJ1-2; D remains ambiguous. Germline V lookup: CDR1 LNHDA, CDR2 SQIVND (reference sequence). The V end was cut by 4 bases, the J end by 1 base, with 13 bases between. CDR3 length: 15 amino acids.

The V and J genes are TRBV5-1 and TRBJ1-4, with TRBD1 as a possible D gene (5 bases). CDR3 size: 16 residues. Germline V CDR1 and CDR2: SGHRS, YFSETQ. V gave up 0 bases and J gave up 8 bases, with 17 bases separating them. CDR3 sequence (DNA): TGCGCCAGCAGCTTGGCCGAGGCAGGGTACGGAGAAAAACTGTTTTTT. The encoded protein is CASSLAEAGYGEKLFF.

CDR3 in amino acids: CASSFQRGAGTDTQYF. The CDR3 DNA follows: TGTGCCAGCAGCTTCCAGCGGGGGGCTGGTACAGATACGCAGTATTTT. The chain joins TRBV5-4 to TRBJ2-3; 9 nucleotides line up with TRBD2. Germline CDR1 SGHNT, CDR2 YYREEE (reference sequence). The CDR3 sequence is 16 residues long. J gave up 3 bases and V 2 bases, and 7 bases lay outside the gene matches.

In DNA form, the CDR3 reads TGTGCCAGCAGCACCGGGACTAACAATGAGCAGTTCTTC. It encodes CASSTGTNNEQFF. This chain uses TRBV5-4 with TRBJ2-1; 7 nucleotides line up with TRBD2. The CDR3 spans 13 residues. J lost 5 bases, V lost 4 bases, and 3 bases had no gene match. The germline V gene encodes CDR1 SGHNT and CDR2 YYREEE (reference sequence).

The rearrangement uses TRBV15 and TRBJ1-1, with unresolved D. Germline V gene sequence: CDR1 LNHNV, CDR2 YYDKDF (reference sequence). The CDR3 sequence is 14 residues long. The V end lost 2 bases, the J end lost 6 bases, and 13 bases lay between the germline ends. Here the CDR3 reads CATSRMGSGAEAFF. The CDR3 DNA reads TGTGCCACCAGCAGAATGGGCTCTGGGGCTGAAGCTTTCTTT.

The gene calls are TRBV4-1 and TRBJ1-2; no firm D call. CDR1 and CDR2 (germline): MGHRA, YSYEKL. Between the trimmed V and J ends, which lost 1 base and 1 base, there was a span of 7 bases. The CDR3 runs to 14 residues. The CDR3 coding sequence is TGCGCCAGCAGCCAAGCCCCGGGTAACTATGGCTACACCTTC. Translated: CASSQAPGNYGYTF.

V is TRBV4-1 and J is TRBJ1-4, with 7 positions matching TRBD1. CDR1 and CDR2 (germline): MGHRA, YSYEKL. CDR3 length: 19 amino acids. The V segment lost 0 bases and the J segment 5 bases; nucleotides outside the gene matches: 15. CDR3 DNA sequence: TGCGCCAGCAGCCAAGACTCCCAGGGGGTAGTGTTCCCCAATGAAAAACTGTTTTTT. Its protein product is CASSQDSQGVVFPNEKLFF.

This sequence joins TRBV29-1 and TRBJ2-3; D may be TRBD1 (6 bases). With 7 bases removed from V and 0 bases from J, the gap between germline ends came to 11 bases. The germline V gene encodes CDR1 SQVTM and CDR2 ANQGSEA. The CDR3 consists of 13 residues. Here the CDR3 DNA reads TGCAGCGCTCCGGGACAAAGCACAGATACGCAGTATTTT. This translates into CSAPGQSTDTQYF.